The 23 T cell receptor beta chains below all came from one sample that was sequenced in a study of PD-1 blockade in classical Hodgkin lymphoma. Sequencing was performed with immunoSEQ multiplex PCR; in TCRdb, only in-frame clones are kept and a portion is missing. The sample carries 90,000 to 95,000 clones, 89% recorded once. Every single patient, without exception, relapsed after autologous stem cell transplantation, and brentuximab vedotin exposure varied. The sample consisted of peripheral blood mononuclear cells (PBMCs), taken before the second cycle of nivolumab. These receptors were taken from a human donor with classical Hodgkin lymphoma.

The chain uses TRBV7-2 and TRBJ2-1; 10 bases are shared with TRBD2. With 3 bases clipped from V and 6 bases from J, the junction kept 8 bases outside the gene matches. The CDR3 is 16 amino acids. Germline V gives CDR1 SGHTA, CDR2 FQGNSA. The CDR3 bases are TGTGCCAGCAGCTTGCGGAGGCTAGCGGGAGTCAATGAGCAGTTCTTC. Amino acid sequence: CASSLRRLAGVNEQFF.

This chain joins TRBV5-1 and TRBJ2-1; a possible D gene is TRBD2 (5 bases). From germline, CDR1 is SGHRS and CDR2 YFSETQ. The ends were cut back, 0 bases at V and 7 bases at J, with 11 bases in the middle. CDR3 size: 14 residues. CDR3 loop: CASSLGLAANEQFF. In DNA form, the CDR3 reads TGCGCCAGCAGCTTGGGGCTAGCAGCTAATGAGCAGTTCTTC.

J is TRBJ2-2 and V is TRBV27; the D gene is possibly TRBD2 (6 bases). The germline V and J ends were trimmed by 6 bases and 0 bases, with 11 bases remaining between them. Germline lookup yields CDR1 MNHEY and CDR2 SMNVEV (reference sequence). The CDR3 spans 15 residues. The CDR3 loop is CASSPLAPNTGELFF. CDR3 sequence (DNA): TGTGCCAGCAGCCCCCTAGCGCCGAACACCGGGGAGCTGTTTTTT.

The rearrangement uses TRBV2 and TRBJ2-5; D remains unclear. The CDR3 covers 13 residues. CDR1 is SNHLY and CDR2 is FYNNEI in the germline V gene. V was clipped by 2 bases and J by 1 base, with 5 bases between them. CDR3 bases: TGTGCCAGCAGTGAACTAGGCCAAGAGACCCAGTACTTC. Its protein product is CASSELGQETQYF.

This sequence joins TRBV29-1 and TRBJ2-1; D is perhaps TRBD1 (5 bases). V lost 6 bases, J lost 2 bases, and 8 bases lay in between. This CDR3 contains 12 residues. Germline CDR1 SQVTM, CDR2 ANQGSEA. The CDR3 coding sequence is TGCAGCGTCACGGACACCTACAATGAGCAGTTCTTC. Amino acids: CSVTDTYNEQFF.

This clone appeared a single time. V and J are TRBV2 and TRBJ2-1; D is perhaps TRBD2 (5 bases). CDR1 and CDR2 from the germline V gene are SNHLY and FYNNEI. V was trimmed by 8 bases and J by 5 bases, leaving 13 bases between them. The CDR3 loop spans 13 amino acids. Here the CDR3 reads CASLSGLHNEQFF. In DNA form, the CDR3 reads TGTGCCAGCCTAAGCGGACTCCACAATGAGCAGTTCTTC. Complete variable domain (other parts from reference TRBV2 and TRBJ2-1): EPEVTQTPSHQVTQMGQEVILRCVPISNHLYFYWYRQILGQKVEFLVSFYNNEISEKSEIFDDQFSVERPDGSNFTLKIRSTKLEDSAMYFCASLSGLHNEQFFGPGTRLTVL.

This clone was recorded once. The V call is TRBV9, the J call TRBJ1-6; D is uncertain. The germline CDR1 and CDR2 sequences are SGDLS and YYNGEE. V dropped 3 bases and J dropped 6 bases, with 10 bases sitting between them. The CDR3 spans 14 residues. CDR3 sequence reads: CASSGSSANSPLHF. The CDR3 DNA sequence: TGTGCCAGCAGCGGGTCAAGCGCTAATTCACCCCTCCACTTT.

The chain couples TRBV7-2 to TRBJ2-7; 10 bases align to TRBD2. Germline V CDR1 and CDR2: SGHTA, FQGNSA. The ends lost 4 bases at V and 3 bases at J; junction bases unmatched: 0. The CDR3 runs 13 residues. The CDR3: CASSWTSGYEQYF. The CDR3 coding sequence is TGTGCCAGCAGCTGGACTAGCGGCTACGAGCAGTACTTC.

This clone showed up just once. The V gene is TRBV5-1, the J gene TRBJ1-4, with D unresolved. V lost 0 bases and J 0 bases, leaving 9 bases between the germline ends. The length of the CDR3 is 16 residues. Germline CDR1 SGHRS, CDR2 YFSETQ. The CDR3 DNA sequence: TGCGCCAGCAGCTTGGAATTCCAGGCAACTAATGAAAAACTGTTTTTT. Amino acids: CASSLEFQATNEKLFF.

The chain links TRBV5-1 to TRBJ2-3; possibly TRBD1 or TRBD2 for D (5 bases each). Germline CDR1 is SGHRS and CDR2 is YFSETQ. V was clipped by 0 bases and J by 2 bases, with 7 bases between them. This CDR3 spans 14 amino acids. The CDR3 loop reads CASSLGGITDTQYF. DNA of the CDR3: TGCGCCAGCAGCTTGGGGGGGATCACAGATACGCAGTATTTT.

J is TRBJ2-1 and V is TRBV18; D might be TRBD2 (6 bases). V dropped 2 bases and J dropped 6 bases, with 8 bases sitting between them. The CDR3 contains 13 residues. The V gene's germline CDR1 is KGHSH and CDR2 LQKENI. CDR3 region: CASSPWGVNEQFF. The CDR3 nucleotides are TGTGCCAGCTCACCATGGGGGGTCAATGAGCAGTTCTTC.

This chain links TRBV7-8 with TRBJ2-3, with 10 bases matching TRBD2. The ends lost 2 bases at V and 0 bases at J; junction bases unmatched: 14. Germline CDR1 reads SGHVS; CDR2 reads FQNEAQ. The CDR3 is made up of 20 amino acids. CDR3 amino acids: CASSLYRLGASGGSTDTQYF. CDR3 coding DNA: TGTGCCAGCAGCTTATATCGGTTGGGGGCTAGCGGGGGAAGCACAGATACGCAGTATTTT.

The chain recombines TRBV5-1 with TRBJ2-7; 11 positions agree with TRBD2. The V segment lost 3 bases and the J segment 2 bases; nucleotides outside the gene matches: 4. Germline CDR1 is SGHRS and CDR2 is YFSETQ. The CDR3 contains 15 residues. In DNA form, the CDR3 reads TGCGCCAGCAGCTCGGGGGGACTAGCGGCCTACGAGCAGTACTTC. Its protein product is CASSSGGLAAYEQYF.

This sequence joins TRBV4-1 and TRBJ2-1; no clear D gene. The CDR3 is 13 amino acids. Trimming took 0 bases from V and 3 from J, leaving 3 bases between them. In germline, CDR1 is MGHRA, CDR2 YSYEKL. For the CDR3, the DNA is TGCGCCAGCAGCCAAGATAGCTACAATGAGCAGTTCTTC. This encodes CASSQDSYNEQFF.

J is TRBJ2-7 and V is TRBV7-9; D not resolved. Germline lookup yields CDR1 SEHNR and CDR2 FQNEAQ (reference sequence). The CDR3 is 14 residues long. Between the trimmed V and J ends, which lost 1 base and 3 bases, there was a span of 10 bases. The CDR3 nucleotides are TGTGCCAGCAGCTTAGTTGGGGAAAGCTACGAGCAGTACTTC. Translated: CASSLVGESYEQYF.

The chain recombines TRBV28 with TRBJ2-1; possibly TRBD2 for D (6 bases). Trimming removed 1 base from V and 8 bases from J, with 12 bases in between. CDR1 is MDHEN and CDR2 is SYDVKM in the germline V gene. The CDR3 covers 14 residues. As DNA, the CDR3 is TGTGCCAGCAGTTTATCCCGGGACTGGGATGAGCAGTTCTTC. Its translation: CASSLSRDWDEQFF.

The chain recombines TRBV19 with TRBJ2-1; tentatively, D is TRBD1 (6 bases). Germline values: CDR1 LNHDA, CDR2 SQIVND (reference sequence). The CDR3 loop spans 16 amino acids. V was trimmed by 7 bases and J by 4 bases, leaving 20 bases between them. The CDR3 region has the DNA TGTGCCAGTACCACCCCGACAGGAACTCTATACAATGAGCAGTTCTTC. Translating it yields CASTTPTGTLYNEQFF.

The chain couples TRBV6-5 to TRBJ1-5; 8 nucleotides agree with TRBD1. The junction had 7 bases not matched to a gene; V was cut back by 6 bases and J by 6 bases. Germline-derived CDR1 and CDR2 are MNHEY and SVGAGI. The CDR3 sequence is 14 residues long. Here the CDR3 reads CASSRTGSGQPQHF. The CDR3 nucleotides read TGTGCCAGCAGCAGGACAGGGTCCGGTCAGCCCCAGCATTTT.

The genes are TRBV28 and TRBJ1-2; D not certain. The CDR3 consists of 14 residues. V was cut by 4 bases and J by 0 bases, with 9 bases left in between. CDR1 and CDR2 from the germline V gene are MDHEN and SYDVKM. The CDR3 here is CASSSGTTNYGYTF. The CDR3 DNA reads as TGTGCCAGCAGTTCGGGCACCACTAACTATGGCTACACCTTC.

V usage is TRBV5-6 and J usage is TRBJ2-7; TRBD2 matches at 12 bases. Per germline, CDR1 SGHDT and CDR2 YYEEEE. The CDR3 has 16 residues. The trim removed 0 bases at V and 3 bases at J, leaving 4 bases unmatched. The CDR3 protein is CASSLGTSGVGYEQYF. The CDR3 DNA reads TGTGCCAGCAGCTTGGGGACTAGCGGGGTGGGCTACGAGCAGTACTTC.

V gene TRBV4-2 combines with J gene TRBJ1-2; D might be TRBD1 (5 bases). CDR3 size: 17 residues. V was shortened by 0 bases and J by 3 bases, with 17 bases between the two germline ends. CDR1 and CDR2 (germline): LGHNA, YNFKEQ. CDR3 protein: CASSQDEGATRHYGYTF. The CDR3 nucleotides are TGTGCCAGCAGCCAAGATGAAGGGGCTACGCGGCACTATGGCTACACCTTC.

V usage is TRBV10-3 and J usage is TRBJ2-4, with D unclear. The CDR3 has 14 residues. Germline V CDR1 and CDR2: ENHRY, SYGVKD. CDR3 residues: CASERALAKNIQYF. The DNA for the CDR3 is TGTGCATCCGAACGGGCCCTAGCCAAAAACATTCAGTACTTC.

The rearrangement uses TRBV10-2 and TRBJ2-7, with 10 bases fitting TRBD2. The junction had 6 bases not matched to a gene; V was cut back by 8 bases and J by 2 bases. CDR3 length equals 14 residues. From germline, CDR1 is WSHSY and CDR2 SAAADI. CDR3 protein: CASLTSGVAYEQYF. Here the CDR3 DNA reads TGCGCCAGCCTAACTAGCGGGGTAGCCTACGAGCAGTACTTC.